The T cell receptor (beta chain) under discussion was sequenced for a study of cytomegalovirus exposure and HLA in healthy donors. Across the whole study: An early data release held approximately 80 million unique TCRs from HLA-typed donors.

V was shortened by 0 bases and J by 0 bases, with 23 bases between the two germline ends. This CDR3 spans 20 amino acids. Germline CDR1 reads MNHNS; CDR2 reads SASEGT. PCR amplification relied on 60 Vbeta primers (plus 13 Jbeta primers). TCRdb's table, derived via immunoSEQ multiplex PCR, lists solely in-frame clones and lacks some. This sample contains around 210,000 clones. Sequenced material: PBMCs. This sequence joins TRBV6-1 and TRBJ1-2; no definite D call. The TCR was taken from a girl aged 2-9 years in good health and CMV-seropositive. The CDR3 sequence: CASSEAQVRDRTSTNYGYTF. The CDR3 DNA reads TGTGCCAGCAGTGAAGCGCAGGTGCGAGATAGAACGTCCACTAACTATGGCTACACCTTC.